This is a list of T cell receptor beta chains from one sample in a study of T cell responses to AZD1222 COVID-19 vaccine. Data came from immunoSEQ multiplex PCR; TCRdb stores just in-frame clones and leaves some out. Found here are 95,000 to 100,000 clones, approximately 86% of them singletons; the top ten hold 1.4%. The material was peripheral blood, obtained on day 0 of AZD1222 vaccination. These receptors were collected from an adult in good health. Both conserved end residues are part of each CDR3. The D gene is left open where the match is weak. Clone size is given for some rows only: seen once, a few or many times, or a class if the clone is expanded.

TRBJ2-1	TRBD2	16	once	TRBV5-6	CASNEFGLAGVGEQFF	TGTGCCAGCAACGAATTCGGACTAGCGGGAGTGGGTGAGCAGTTCTTC
TRBJ2-1	NA	12	NA	TRBV7-9	CASSREWNEQFF	TGTGCCAGCAGCCGCGAATGGAATGAGCAGTTCTTC
TRBJ1-1	NA	13	NA	TRBV12-3/TRBV12-4	CASSLDRDTEAFF	TGTGCCAGCAGTCTTGACAGAGATACTGAAGCTTTCTTT
TRBJ2-1	NA	13	NA	TRBV4-3	CASSQDISGEEFF	TGCGCCAGCAGCCAAGACATTTCGGGGGAGGAGTTCTTC
TRBJ1-1	NA	13	NA	TRBV18	CASSLRKDTEAFF	TGTGCCAGCTCACTGAGAAAGGACACTGAAGCTTTCTTT
TRBJ2-2	TRBD1	16	NA	TRBV28	CASRTPQGSNTGELFF	TGTGCCAGCAGAACTCCACAGGGGTCGAACACCGGGGAGCTGTTTTTT
TRBJ1-1	NA	13	NA	TRBV6-2/TRBV6-3	CASSYLADTEAFF	TGTGCCAGCAGTTATTTGGCCGACACTGAAGCTTTCTTT
TRBJ2-3	TRBD2	17	NA	TRBV19	CASSSVSGLAGADTQYF	TGTGCCAGTAGTAGCGTATCCGGTCTAGCGGGTGCAGATACGCAGTATTTT
TRBJ1-3	NA	14	NA	TRBV5-8	CASSLRVTGNTIYF	TGTGCCAGCAGCTTGAGGGTTACAGGAAACACCATATATTTT
TRBJ1-2	NA	15	NA	TRBV28	CASQGGGSTNYGYTF	TGTGCCAGCCAGGGAGGAGGCAGCACTAACTATGGCTACACCTTC
TRBJ1-3	TRBD1	13	NA	TRBV10-3	CAIRTGSENTIYF	TGTGCCATCAGGACAGGGTCGGAAAACACCATATATTTT
TRBJ2-5	TRBD2	15	NA	TRBV19	CASSRGLGNQETQYF	TGTGCCAGTAGTAGGGGACTAGGGAATCAAGAGACCCAGTACTTC
TRBJ1-1	NA	14	NA	TRBV6-5	CASSYSYENTEAFF	TGTGCCAGCAGTTACTCGTACGAGAACACTGAAGCTTTCTTT
TRBJ2-1	NA	13	once	TRBV24-1	CATRPTTADEQFF	TGTGCCACCAGACCCACTACGGCGGATGAGCAGTTCTTC
TRBJ2-3	NA	15	NA	TRBV5-1	CASSLASPSTDTQYF	TGCGCCAGCAGCTTGGCGAGCCCGAGCACAGATACGCAGTATTTT
TRBJ2-7	NA	17	NA	TRBV27	CASRPPSRQLISGEQYF	TGTGCCAGCAGGCCGCCGTCTCGACAGCTCATCTCGGGGGAGCAGTACTTC
TRBJ2-2	NA	14	NA	TRBV30	CAWNWGQNTGELFF	TGTGCCTGGAATTGGGGGCAGAACACCGGGGAGCTGTTTTTT
TRBJ2-7	NA	16	once	TRBV27	CASSLSPPRGSYEQYF	TGTGCCAGCAGTTTATCACCTCCCCGGGGCTCCTACGAGCAGTACTTC
TRBJ1-2	NA	13	NA	TRBV28	CASSLSQAYGYTF	TGTGCCAGCAGTTTAAGCCAGGCCTATGGCTACACCTTC
TRBJ2-7	TRBD2	14	NA	TRBV20-1	CSASFLAGSYEQYF	TGCAGTGCTAGTTTTCTAGCGGGTTCCTACGAGCAGTACTTC
TRBJ2-1	NA	15	NA	TRBV6-1	CASSEGRVPVGEQFF	TGTGCCAGCAGTGAGGGCAGGGTCCCCGTAGGTGAGCAGTTCTTC
TRBJ1-1	NA	11	NA	TRBV29-1	CSVEALGGALF	TGCAGCGTTGAAGCCCTGGGGGGGGCTTTATTT
TRBJ2-5	TRBD2	16	NA	TRBV6-5	CASSYSPSGYQETQYF	TGTGCCAGCAGTTACTCGCCTAGCGGGTATCAAGAGACCCAGTACTTC
TRBJ1-1	NA	13	NA	TRBV11-2	CASSLEGNTEAFF	TGTGCCAGCAGCTTAGAGGGGAACACTGAAGCTTTCTTT
TRBJ2-2	NA	13	NA	TRBV12-3/TRBV12-4	CASSLAPTGELFF	TGTGCCAGCAGTTTAGCCCCCACCGGGGAGCTGTTTTTT
TRBJ1-2	NA	14	NA	TRBV27	CASAGGGNLYGYTF	TGTGCCAGTGCCGGGGGCGGGAACCTCTATGGCTACACCTTC
TRBJ2-3	TRBD2	15	NA	TRBV10-3	CAISGLAGNTDTQYF	TGTGCCATCAGTGGACTAGCGGGCAACACAGATACGCAGTATTTT
TRBJ2-1	TRBD1	15	NA	TRBV2	CASSPTGLSYNEQFF	TGTGCCAGCAGCCCGACAGGGCTCTCCTACAATGAGCAGTTCTTC
TRBJ2-1	NA	19	NA	TRBV24-1	CAPETLRGGNPDPYNEQFF	TGTGCCCCCGAAACGCTCCGAGGAGGTAACCCGGACCCCTACAATGAGCAGTTCTTC
TRBJ2-7	NA	14	few	TRBV15	CATSRDPINGEQYF	TGTGCCACCAGCAGAGATCCCATAAATGGCGAGCAGTACTTC
TRBJ2-3	TRBD2	16	NA	TRBV7-9	CASSFGTSGSADTQYF	TGTGCCAGCAGCTTCGGGACTAGCGGGAGCGCAGATACGCAGTATTTT
TRBJ1-1	NA	11	NA	TRBV5-6	CASSHGAEAFF	TGTGCCAGCAGCCACGGCGCTGAAGCTTTCTTT